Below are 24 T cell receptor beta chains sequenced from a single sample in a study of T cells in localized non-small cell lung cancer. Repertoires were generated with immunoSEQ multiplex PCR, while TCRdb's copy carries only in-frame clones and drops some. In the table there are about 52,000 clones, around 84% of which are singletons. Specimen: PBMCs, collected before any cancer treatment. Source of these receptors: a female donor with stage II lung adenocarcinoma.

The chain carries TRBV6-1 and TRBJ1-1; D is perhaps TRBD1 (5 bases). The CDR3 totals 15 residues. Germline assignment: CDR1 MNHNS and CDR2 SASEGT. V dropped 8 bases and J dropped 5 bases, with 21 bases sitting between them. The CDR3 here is CASRPPRGGMTEAFF. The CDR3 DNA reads TGTGCCAGCCGCCCCCCCCGGGGGGGAATGACTGAAGCTTTCTTT.

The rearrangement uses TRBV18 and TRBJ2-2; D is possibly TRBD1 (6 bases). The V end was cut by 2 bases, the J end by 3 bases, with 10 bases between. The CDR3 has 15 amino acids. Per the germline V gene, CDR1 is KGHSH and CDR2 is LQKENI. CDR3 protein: CASSPTGSDTGELFF. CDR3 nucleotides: TGTGCCAGCTCACCAACAGGGTCCGACACCGGGGAGCTGTTTTTT.

The CDR3: CASSLGRDSSYEQYF. CDR3 in DNA: TGTGCCAGCAGCTTAGGGAGGGACAGCTCCTACGAGCAGTACTTC. The V call is TRBV7-9, the J call TRBJ2-7, with a tentative D call TRBD1 (7 bases). Trimming took 1 base from V and 0 from J, leaving 10 bases between them. The CDR3 is 15 amino acids. CDR1 and CDR2 (germline): SEHNR, FQNEAQ (reference sequence). The variable domain in full, completed from reference TRBV7-9 and TRBJ2-7, reads DTGVSQNPRHKITKRGQNVTFRCDPISEHNRLYWYRQTLGQGPEFLTYFQNEAQLEKSRLLSDRFSAERPKGSFSTLEIQRTEQGDSAMYLCASSLGRDSSYEQYFGPGTRLTVT.

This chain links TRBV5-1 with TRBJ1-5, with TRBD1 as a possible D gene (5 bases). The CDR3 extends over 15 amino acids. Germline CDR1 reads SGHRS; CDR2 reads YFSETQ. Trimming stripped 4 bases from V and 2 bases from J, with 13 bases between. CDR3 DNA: TGCGCCAGCAGCCAATATGGGGGGGGCAATCAGCCCCAGCATTTT. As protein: CASSQYGGGNQPQHF.

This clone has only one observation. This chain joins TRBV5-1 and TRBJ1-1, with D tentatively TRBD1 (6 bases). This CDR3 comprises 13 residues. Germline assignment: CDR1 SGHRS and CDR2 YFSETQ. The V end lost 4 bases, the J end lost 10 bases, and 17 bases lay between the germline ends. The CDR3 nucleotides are TGCGCCAGCAGCCCAGATACAGGGTCAGGAGCTTTCTTT. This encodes CASSPDTGSGAFF.

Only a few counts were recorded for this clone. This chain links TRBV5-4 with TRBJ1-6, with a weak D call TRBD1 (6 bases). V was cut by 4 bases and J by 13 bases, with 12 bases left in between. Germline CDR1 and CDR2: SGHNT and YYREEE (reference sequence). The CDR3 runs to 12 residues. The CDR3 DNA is TGTGCCAGCAGCCCTCCAGGGGAGCCCCTCCACTTT. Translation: CASSPPGEPLHF. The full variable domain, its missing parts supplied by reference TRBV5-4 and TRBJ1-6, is ETGVTQSPTHLIKTRGQQVTLRCSSQSGHNTVSWYQQALGQGPQFIFQYYREEENGRGNFPPRFSGLQFPNYSSELNVNALELDDSALYLCASSPPGEPLHFGNGTRLTVT.

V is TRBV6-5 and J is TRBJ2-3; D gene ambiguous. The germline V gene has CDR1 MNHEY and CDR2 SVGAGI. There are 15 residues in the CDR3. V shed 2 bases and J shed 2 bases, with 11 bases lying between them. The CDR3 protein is CASSYGQVNTDTQYF. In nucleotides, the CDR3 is TGTGCCAGCAGTTACGGGCAGGTAAACACAGATACGCAGTATTTT.

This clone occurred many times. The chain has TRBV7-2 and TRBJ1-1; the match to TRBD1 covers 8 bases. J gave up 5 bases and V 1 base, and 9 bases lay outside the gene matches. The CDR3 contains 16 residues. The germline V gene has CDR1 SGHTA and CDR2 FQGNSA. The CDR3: CASSLVGQGAGTEAFF. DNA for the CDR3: TGTGCCAGCAGCTTAGTGGGGCAGGGGGCAGGGACTGAAGCTTTCTTT.

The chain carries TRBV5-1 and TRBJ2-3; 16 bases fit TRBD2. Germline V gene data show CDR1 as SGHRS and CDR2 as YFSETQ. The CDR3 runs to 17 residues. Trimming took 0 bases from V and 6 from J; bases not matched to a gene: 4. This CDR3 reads CASSLAGTSGGADTQYF. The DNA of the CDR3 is TGCGCCAGCAGCTTGGCCGGGACTAGCGGGGGGGCGGATACGCAGTATTTT.

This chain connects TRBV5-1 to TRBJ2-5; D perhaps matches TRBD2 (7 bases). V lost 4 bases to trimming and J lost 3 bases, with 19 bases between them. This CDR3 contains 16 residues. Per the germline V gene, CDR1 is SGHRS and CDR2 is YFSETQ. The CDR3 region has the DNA TGCGCCAGCAGCCGAACGTTACAGGGAGGGGAAGAGACCCAGTACTTC. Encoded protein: CASSRTLQGGEETQYF.

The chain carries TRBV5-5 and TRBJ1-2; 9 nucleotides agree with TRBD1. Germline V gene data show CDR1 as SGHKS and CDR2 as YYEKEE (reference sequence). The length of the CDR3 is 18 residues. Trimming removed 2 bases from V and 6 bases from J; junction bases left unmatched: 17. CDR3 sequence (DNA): TGTGCCAGCAGCTTTGCCGGCCGGCCTAGACAGGGGGTCGATGGCTACACCTTC. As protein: CASSFAGRPRQGVDGYTF.

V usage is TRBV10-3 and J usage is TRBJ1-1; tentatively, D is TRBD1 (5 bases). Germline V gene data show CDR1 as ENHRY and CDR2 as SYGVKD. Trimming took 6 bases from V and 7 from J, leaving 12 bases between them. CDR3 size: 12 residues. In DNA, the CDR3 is TGTGCCATCAGCCGGGACCGCCTTGAAGCTTTCTTT. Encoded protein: CAISRDRLEAFF.

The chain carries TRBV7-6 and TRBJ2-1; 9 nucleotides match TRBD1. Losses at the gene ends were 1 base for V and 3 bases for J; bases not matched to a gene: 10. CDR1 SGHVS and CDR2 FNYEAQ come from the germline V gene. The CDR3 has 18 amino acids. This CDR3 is CASSLVPPDRGSYNEQFF. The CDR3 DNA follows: TGTGCCAGCAGCTTAGTCCCACCCGACAGGGGGAGCTACAATGAGCAGTTCTTC.

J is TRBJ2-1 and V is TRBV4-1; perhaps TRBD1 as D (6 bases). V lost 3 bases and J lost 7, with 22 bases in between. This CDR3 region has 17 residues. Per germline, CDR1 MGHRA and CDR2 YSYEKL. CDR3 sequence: CASSQPDYRVVVNEQFF. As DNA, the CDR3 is TGCGCCAGCAGCCAGCCGGATTACAGGGTCGTGGTGAATGAGCAGTTCTTC.

The CDR3 nucleotides read TGTGCCAGCAGCTTACAGGAAGGGGCTACTGGAAACACCATATATTTT. Its translation is CASSLQEGATGNTIYF. The chain recombines TRBV9 with TRBJ1-3; maybe TRBD1 (5 bases). This CDR3 has 16 residues. V lost 4 bases to trimming and J lost 2 bases, with 16 bases between them. Germline lookup yields CDR1 SGDLS and CDR2 YYNGEE.

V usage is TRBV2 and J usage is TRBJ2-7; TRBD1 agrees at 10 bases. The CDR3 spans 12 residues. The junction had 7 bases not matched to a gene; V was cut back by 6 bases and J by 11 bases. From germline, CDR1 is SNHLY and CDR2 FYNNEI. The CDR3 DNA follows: TGTGCCAGCAGACTGACAGGGGGCGCGGAGTACTTC. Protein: CASRLTGGAEYF.

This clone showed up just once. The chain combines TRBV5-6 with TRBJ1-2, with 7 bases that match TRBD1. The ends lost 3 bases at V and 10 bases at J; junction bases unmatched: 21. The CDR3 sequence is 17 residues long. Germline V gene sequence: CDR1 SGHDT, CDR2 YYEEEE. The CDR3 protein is CASSSTWDRISFLVYTF. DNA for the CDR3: TGTGCCAGCAGCTCGACCTGGGACAGAATCTCCTTTTTGGTCTACACCTTC.

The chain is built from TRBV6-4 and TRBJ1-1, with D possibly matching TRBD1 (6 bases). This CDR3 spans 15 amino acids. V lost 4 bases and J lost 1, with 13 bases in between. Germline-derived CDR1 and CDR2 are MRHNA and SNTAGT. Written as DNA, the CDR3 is TGTGCCAGCAGTGTAACCGAAGGGGGGAACACTGAAGCTTTCTTT. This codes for CASSVTEGGNTEAFF.

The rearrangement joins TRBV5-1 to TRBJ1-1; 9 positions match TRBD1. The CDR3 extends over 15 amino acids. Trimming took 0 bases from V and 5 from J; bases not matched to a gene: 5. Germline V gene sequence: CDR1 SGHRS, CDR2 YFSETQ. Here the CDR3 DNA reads TGCGCCAGCAGCTTGGGGGACAGGGTTTTGACTGAAGCTTTCTTT. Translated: CASSLGDRVLTEAFF. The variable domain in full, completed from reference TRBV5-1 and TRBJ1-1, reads KAGVTQTPRYLIKTRGQQVTLSCSPISGHRSVSWYQQTPGQGLQFLFEYFSETQRNKGNFPGRFSGRQFSNSRSEMNVSTLELGDSALYLCASSLGDRVLTEAFFGQGTRLTVV.

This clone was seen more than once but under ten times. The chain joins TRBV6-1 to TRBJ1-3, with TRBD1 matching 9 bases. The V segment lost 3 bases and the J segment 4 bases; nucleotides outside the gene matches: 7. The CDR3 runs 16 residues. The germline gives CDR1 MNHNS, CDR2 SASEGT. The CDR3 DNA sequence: TGTGCCAGCAGTGAGTCAACAGGGGGCAAGGGAAACACCATATATTTT. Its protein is CASSESTGGKGNTIYF.

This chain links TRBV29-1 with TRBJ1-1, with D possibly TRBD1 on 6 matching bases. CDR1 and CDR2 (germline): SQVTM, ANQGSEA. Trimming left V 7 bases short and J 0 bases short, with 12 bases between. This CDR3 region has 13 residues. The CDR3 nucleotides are TGCAGCGGATCGGGACACCTGAACACTGAAGCTTTCTTT. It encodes CSGSGHLNTEAFF.

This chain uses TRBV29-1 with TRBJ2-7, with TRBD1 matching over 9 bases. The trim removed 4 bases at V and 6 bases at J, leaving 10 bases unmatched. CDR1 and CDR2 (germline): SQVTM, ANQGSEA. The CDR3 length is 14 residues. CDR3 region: CSVARDRATREQYF. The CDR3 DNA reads TGCAGCGTTGCCCGGGACAGGGCCACTCGCGAGCAGTACTTC.

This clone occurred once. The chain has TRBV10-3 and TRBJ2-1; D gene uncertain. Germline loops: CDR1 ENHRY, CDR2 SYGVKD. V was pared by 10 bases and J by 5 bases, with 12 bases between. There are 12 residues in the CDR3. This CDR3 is CATGRVDNEQFF. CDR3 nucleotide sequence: TGTGCCACCGGTAGGGTCGACAATGAGCAGTTCTTC.

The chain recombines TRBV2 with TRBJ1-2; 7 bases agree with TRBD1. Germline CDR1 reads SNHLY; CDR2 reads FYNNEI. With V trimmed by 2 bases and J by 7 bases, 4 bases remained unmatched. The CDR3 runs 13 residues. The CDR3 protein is CASSEQGVGGYTF. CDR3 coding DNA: TGTGCCAGCAGTGAACAGGGGGTGGGTGGCTACACCTTC.